This paragraph covers one T cell receptor (beta chain) sequence. The data stem from a study of T cell responses to AZD1222 COVID-19 vaccine. Measured with immunoSEQ multiplex PCR; TCRdb has only the in-frame clones, and not every one. Of under 85,000 clones listed, 70% to 90% are singletons. The germline CDR1 and CDR2 sequences are MNHEY and SVGAGI. V lost 8 bases to trimming and J lost 5 bases; unmatched junction nucleotides: 9. The CDR3 contains 13 residues. The sequences come from peripheral blood, collected on day 0 of AZD1222 vaccination. The chain carries TRBV6-5 and TRBJ2-7; TRBD1 matches 7 bases. The receptor was isolated from an adult in good health. The CDR3 DNA is TGTGCCAGCCACGACAGGGCTTCGGACGAGCAGTACGTC. Translating gives CASHDRASDEQYV.